This TCR beta chain comes out of a study of Tregs in tolerant kidney transplant recipients. Study details: Mixed chimerism was transient after nonmyeloablative marrow transplants from related graft donors.

Study findings and constraints: Findings come from small patient numbers and require larger validation. Tregs expanded with activated donor B cells seemed most donor-specific.

V trimming: 5 bases; J trimming: 3 bases; junction bases outside the gene matches: 6. Germline CDR1 reads LNHDA; CDR2 reads SQIVND (reference sequence). This CDR3 is 14 amino acids long. Some clones are missing from TCRdb's copy, which holds only in-frame ones; the method was immunoSEQ multiplex PCR. The sample table sets out more than 45,000 clones. Regarding this clone: As yet, its antigen is unknown. The missing CDR3 end, 3 residues past where the read stops, is filled in from the germline J gene.

The chain couples TRBV19 to TRBJ1-1; TRBD1 aligns across 7 bases. This TCR came from a human donor who received a combined kidney and bone marrow transplant. This sample comprised CD4+ T cells from blood, obtained before the transplant. CDR3 DNA (partial): TGTGCCAGTAGTTCCCCAGGGGGGTACACTGAA. Protein: CASSSPGGYTE. The whole CDR3 region reads CASSSPGGYTEAFF. The full variable domain, rest sourced from reference TRBV19 and TRBJ1-1, is DGGITQSPKYLFRKEGQNVTLSCEQNLNHDAMYWYRQDPGQGLRLIYYSQIVNDFQKGDIAEGYSVSREKKESFPLTVTSAQKNPTAFYLCASSSPGGYTEAFFGQGTRLTVV.